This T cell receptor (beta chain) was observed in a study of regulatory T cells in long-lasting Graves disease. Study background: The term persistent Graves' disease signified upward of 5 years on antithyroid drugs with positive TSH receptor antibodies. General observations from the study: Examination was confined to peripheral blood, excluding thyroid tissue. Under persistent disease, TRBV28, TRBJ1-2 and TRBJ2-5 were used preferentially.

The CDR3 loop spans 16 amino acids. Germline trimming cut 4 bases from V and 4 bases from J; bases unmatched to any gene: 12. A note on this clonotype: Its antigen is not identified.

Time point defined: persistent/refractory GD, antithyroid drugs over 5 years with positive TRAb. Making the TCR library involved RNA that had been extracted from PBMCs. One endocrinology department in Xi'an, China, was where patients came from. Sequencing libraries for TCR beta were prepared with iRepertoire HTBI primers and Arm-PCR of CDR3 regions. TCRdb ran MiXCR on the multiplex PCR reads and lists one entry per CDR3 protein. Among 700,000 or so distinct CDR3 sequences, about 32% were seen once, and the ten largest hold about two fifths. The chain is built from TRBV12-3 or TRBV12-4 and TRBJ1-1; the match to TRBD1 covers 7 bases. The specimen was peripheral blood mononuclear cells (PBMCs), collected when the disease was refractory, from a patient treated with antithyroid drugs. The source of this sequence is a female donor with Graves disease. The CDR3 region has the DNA TGTGCCAGCAGTTACGCGGGGAGGGGGCGAGGCACTGAAGCTTTCTTT. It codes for CASSYAGRGRGTEAFF.